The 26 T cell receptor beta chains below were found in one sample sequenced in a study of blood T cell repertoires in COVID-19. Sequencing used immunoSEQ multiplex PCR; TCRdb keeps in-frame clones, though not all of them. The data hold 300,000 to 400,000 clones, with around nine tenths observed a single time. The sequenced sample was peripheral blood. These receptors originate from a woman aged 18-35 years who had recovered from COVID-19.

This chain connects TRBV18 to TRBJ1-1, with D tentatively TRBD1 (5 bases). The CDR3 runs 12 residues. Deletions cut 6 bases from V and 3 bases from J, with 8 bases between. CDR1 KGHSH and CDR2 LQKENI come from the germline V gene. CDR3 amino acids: CASSQGDTEAFF. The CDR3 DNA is TGTGCCAGCTCTCAAGGGGACACTGAAGCTTTCTTT.

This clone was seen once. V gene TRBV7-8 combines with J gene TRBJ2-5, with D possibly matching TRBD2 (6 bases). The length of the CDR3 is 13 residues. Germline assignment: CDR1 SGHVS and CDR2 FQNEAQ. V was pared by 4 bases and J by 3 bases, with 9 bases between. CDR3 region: CASSSGGKETQYF. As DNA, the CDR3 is TGTGCCAGCAGCTCTGGAGGGAAAGAGACCCAGTACTTC.

CDR3 nucleotide sequence: TGTGCCAGTAGTATAACTAGCGGGAGCGCCAATGAGCAGTTCTTC. Its translation is CASSITSGSANEQFF. The rearrangement joins TRBV19 to TRBJ2-1; 11 nucleotides agree with TRBD2. Looked up from germline, CDR1 is LNHDA and CDR2 is SQIVND (reference sequence). Trimming at V came to 2 bases and at J to 6 bases, leaving 3 bases not matched to a gene. CDR3 length equals 15 residues.

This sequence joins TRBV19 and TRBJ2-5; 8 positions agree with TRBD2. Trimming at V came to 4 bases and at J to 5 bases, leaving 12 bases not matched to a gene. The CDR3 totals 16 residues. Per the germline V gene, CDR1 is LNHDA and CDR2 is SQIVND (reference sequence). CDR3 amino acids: CASSRNRDPGGETQYF. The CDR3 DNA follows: TGTGCCAGTAGTAGGAACAGGGACCCGGGGGGGGAGACCCAGTACTTC. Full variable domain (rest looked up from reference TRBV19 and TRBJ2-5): DGGITQSPKYLFRKEGQNVTLSCEQNLNHDAMYWYRQDPGQGLRLIYYSQIVNDFQKGDIAEGYSVSREKKESFPLTVTSAQKNPTAFYLCASSRNRDPGGETQYFGPGTRLLVL.

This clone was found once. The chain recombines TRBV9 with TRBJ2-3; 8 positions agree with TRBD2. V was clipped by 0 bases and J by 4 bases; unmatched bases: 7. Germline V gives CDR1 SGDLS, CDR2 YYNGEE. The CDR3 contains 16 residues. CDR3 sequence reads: CASSVDFREGADTQYF. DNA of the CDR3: TGTGCCAGCAGCGTAGATTTTCGGGAGGGGGCAGATACGCAGTATTTT.

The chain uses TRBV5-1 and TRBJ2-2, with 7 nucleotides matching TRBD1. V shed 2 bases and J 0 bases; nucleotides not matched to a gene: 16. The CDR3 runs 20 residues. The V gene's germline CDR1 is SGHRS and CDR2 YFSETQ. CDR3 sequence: CASSLGPDRFSQSNTGELFF. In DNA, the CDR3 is TGCGCCAGCAGCTTAGGTCCGGACAGGTTTTCCCAATCGAACACCGGGGAGCTGTTTTTT.

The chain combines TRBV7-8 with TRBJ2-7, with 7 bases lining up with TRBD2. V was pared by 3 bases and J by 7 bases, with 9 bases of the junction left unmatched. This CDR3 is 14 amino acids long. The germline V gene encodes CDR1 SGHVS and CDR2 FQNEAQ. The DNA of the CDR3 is TGTGCCAGCAGCTTTTCGGACTGGCGGGAGGAGCAGTACGTC. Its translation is CASSFSDWREEQYV.

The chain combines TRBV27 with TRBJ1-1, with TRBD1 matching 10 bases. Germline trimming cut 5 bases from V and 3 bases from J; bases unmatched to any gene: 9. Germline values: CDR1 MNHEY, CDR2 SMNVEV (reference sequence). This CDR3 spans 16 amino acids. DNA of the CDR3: TGTGCCAGCAGTCCCGGGACAGGGGTGAGGGACACTGAAGCTTTCTTT. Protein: CASSPGTGVRDTEAFF.

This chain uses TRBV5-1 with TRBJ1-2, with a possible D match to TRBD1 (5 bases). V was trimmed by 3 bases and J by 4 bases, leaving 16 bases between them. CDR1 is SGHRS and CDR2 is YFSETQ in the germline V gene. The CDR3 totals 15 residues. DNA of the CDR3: TGCGCCAGCAGCTCCACCACAGGATCGACCTATGGCTACACCTTC. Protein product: CASSSTTGSTYGYTF.

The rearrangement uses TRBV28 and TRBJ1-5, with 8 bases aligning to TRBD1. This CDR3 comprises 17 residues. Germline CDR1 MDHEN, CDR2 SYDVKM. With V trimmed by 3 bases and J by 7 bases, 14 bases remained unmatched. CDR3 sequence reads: CASSFGAGGDPLQPQHF. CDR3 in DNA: TGTGCCAGCAGTTTCGGCGCAGGGGGCGACCCATTACAGCCCCAGCATTTT.

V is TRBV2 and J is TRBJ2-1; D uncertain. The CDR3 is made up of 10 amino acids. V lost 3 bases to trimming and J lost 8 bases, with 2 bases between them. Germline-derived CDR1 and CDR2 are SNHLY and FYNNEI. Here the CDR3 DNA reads TGTGCCAGCAGTGACTATGAGCAGTTCTTC. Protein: CASSDYEQFF.

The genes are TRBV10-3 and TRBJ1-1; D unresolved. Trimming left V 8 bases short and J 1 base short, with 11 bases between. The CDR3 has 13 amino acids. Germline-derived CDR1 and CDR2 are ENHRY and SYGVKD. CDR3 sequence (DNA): TGTGCCATCCGGTTGTCGAGGAACACTGAAGCTTTCTTT. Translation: CAIRLSRNTEAFF.

For the CDR3, the DNA is TGTGCCAGCAGTTTAACAGGGGGACCCTCTGGAAACACCATATATTTT. Its translation is CASSLTGGPSGNTIYF. V is TRBV28 and J is TRBJ1-3, with 8 bases aligning to TRBD1. Germline assignment: CDR1 MDHEN and CDR2 SYDVKM. The CDR3 is 16 amino acids. The V segment lost 2 bases and the J segment 0 bases; nucleotides outside the gene matches: 3.

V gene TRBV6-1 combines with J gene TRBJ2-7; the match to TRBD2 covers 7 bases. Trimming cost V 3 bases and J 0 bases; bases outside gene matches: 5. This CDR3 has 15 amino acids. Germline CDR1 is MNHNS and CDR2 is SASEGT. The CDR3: CASSDWGGSSYEQYV. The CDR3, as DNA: TGTGCCAGCAGTGATTGGGGCGGGAGCTCCTACGAGCAGTACGTC.

The chain's CDR3 is CASSIQGRQNIQYF. The DNA of the CDR3 is TGTGCCAGTAGTATTCAGGGAAGGCAAAACATTCAGTACTTC. The chain uses TRBV19 and TRBJ2-4, with a tentative D call TRBD1 (5 bases). CDR1 is LNHDA and CDR2 is SQIVND in the germline V gene (reference sequence). The CDR3 totals 14 residues. Between the trimmed V and J ends, which lost 3 bases and 5 bases, there was a span of 11 bases.

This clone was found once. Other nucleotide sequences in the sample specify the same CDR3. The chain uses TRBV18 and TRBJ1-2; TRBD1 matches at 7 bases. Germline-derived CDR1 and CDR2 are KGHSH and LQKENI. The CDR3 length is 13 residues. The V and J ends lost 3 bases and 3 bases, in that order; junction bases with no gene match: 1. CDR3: CASSPDRDYGYTF. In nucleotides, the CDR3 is TGTGCCAGCTCACCCGACAGGGACTATGGCTACACCTTC.

The CDR3 is CASSWRLAVTYNEQFF. The CDR3 coding sequence is TGTGCCAGCAGCTGGAGACTAGCGGTCACCTACAATGAGCAGTTCTTC. The chain uses TRBV5-4 and TRBJ2-1; 9 nucleotides agree with TRBD2. The length of the CDR3 is 16 residues. V dropped 3 bases and J dropped 2; count of bases not matched to a gene: 6. Per the germline V gene, CDR1 is SGHNT and CDR2 is YYREEE (reference sequence).

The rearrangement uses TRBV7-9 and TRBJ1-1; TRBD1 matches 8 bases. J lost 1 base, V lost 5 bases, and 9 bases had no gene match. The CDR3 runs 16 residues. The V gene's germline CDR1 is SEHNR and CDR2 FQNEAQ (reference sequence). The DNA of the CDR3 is TGTGCCAGCAGCCGCCGAGGACAGGGAGGGAACACTGAAGCTTTCTTT. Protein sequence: CASSRRGQGGNTEAFF.

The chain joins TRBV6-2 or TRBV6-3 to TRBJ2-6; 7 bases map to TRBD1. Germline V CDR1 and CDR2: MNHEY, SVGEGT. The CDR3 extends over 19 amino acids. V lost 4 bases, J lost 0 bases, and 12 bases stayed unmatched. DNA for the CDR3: TGTGCCAGCAGTTCCGGTCCCGGGACAGTTATCTCTGGGGCCAACGTCCTGACTTTC. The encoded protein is CASSSGPGTVISGANVLTF.

CDR3 loop: CASASAGLLLGGYTF. For the CDR3, the DNA is TGTGCCAGCGCATCAGCGGGACTCCTGTTAGGGGGCTACACCTTC. The chain links TRBV27 to TRBJ1-2; D might be TRBD1 (5 bases). CDR1 and CDR2 (germline): MNHEY, SMNVEV (reference sequence). The CDR3 spans 15 residues. V was cut by 8 bases and J by 8 bases, with 24 bases left in between.

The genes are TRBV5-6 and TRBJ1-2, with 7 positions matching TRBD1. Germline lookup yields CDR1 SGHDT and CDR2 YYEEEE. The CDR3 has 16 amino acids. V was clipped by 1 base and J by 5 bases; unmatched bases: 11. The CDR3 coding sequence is TGTGCCAGCAGCTTGCATGGGATATCAGGGGGTTATGGCTACACCTTC. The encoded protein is CASSLHGISGGYGYTF.

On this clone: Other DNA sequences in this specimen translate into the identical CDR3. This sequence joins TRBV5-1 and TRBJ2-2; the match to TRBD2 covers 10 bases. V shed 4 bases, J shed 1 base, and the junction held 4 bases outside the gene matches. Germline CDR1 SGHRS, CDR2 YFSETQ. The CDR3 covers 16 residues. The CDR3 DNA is TGCGCCAGCAGCCCCTTAGCGGGAGGGAACACCGGGGAGCTGTTTTTT. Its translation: CASSPLAGGNTGELFF. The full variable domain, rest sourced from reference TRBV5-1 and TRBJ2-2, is KAGVTQTPRYLIKTRGQQVTLSCSPISGHRSVSWYQQTPGQGLQFLFEYFSETQRNKGNFPGRFSGRQFSNSRSEMNVSTLELGDSALYLCASSPLAGGNTGELFFGEGSRLTVL.

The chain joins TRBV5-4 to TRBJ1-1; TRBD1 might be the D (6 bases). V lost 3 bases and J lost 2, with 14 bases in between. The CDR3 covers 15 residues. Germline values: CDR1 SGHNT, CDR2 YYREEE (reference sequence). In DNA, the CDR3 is TGTGCCAGCAGCTCCAACAGGGTAGGTAACACTGAAGCTTTCTTT. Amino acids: CASSSNRVGNTEAFF.

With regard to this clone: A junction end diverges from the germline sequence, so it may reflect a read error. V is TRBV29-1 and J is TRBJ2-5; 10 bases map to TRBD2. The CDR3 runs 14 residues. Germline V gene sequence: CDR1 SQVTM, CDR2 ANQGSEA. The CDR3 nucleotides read TGCAGCGTAGAAGCGGGAGGGCCAATAGAGACCCAGTACTTC. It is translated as CSVEAGGPIETQYF.

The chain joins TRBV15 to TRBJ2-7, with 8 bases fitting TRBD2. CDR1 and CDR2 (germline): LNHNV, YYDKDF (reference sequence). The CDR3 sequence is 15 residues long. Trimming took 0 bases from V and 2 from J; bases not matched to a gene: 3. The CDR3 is CATSRDLGRAYEQYV. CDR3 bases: TGTGCCACCAGCAGAGATCTCGGGAGGGCCTACGAGCAGTACGTC.

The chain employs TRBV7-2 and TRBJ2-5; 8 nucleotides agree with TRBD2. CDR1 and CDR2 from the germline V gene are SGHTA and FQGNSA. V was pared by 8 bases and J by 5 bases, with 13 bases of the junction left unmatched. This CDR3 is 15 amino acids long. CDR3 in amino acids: CASQSTGGPDETQYF. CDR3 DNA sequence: TGTGCCAGCCAAAGTACGGGAGGGCCGGACGAGACCCAGTACTTC. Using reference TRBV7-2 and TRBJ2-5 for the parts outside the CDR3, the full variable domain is GAGVSQSPSNKVTEKGKDVELRCDPISGHTALYWYRQSLGQGLEFLIYFQGNSAPDKSGLPSDRFSAERTGGSVSTLTIQRTQQEDSAVYLCASQSTGGPDETQYFGPGTRLLVL.